The 10 T cell receptor beta chains listed next were all sequenced from one sample in a study of CD8+ T cells in alopecia areata. Sample treatment: oral pan-JAK inhibitor, 5-10 mg twice daily. As the sequencing template, cDNA was produced by extracting RNA and reverse transcribing it. TCRdb's copy holds only in-frame clones and misses some; the assay was immunoSEQ multiplex PCR. The sample includes approximately 170,000 clones, 50% to 65% of them seen just once. The sample consisted of CD4+ T cells sorted from blood, taken at week 24, from a patient treated with tofacitinib. These receptors all stem from a human donor with alopecia areata.

V gene TRBV2 combines with J gene TRBJ2-5; 8 bases map to TRBD1. The length of the CDR3 is 14 residues. Unmatched junction bases numbered 6, after V lost 2 bases and J lost 7 bases. Looked up from germline, CDR1 is SNHLY and CDR2 is FYNNEI. Here the CDR3 reads CASSERTGTGTQYF. As DNA, the CDR3 is TGTGCCAGCAGTGAACGGACAGGGACAGGGACCCAGTACTTC.

The chain uses TRBV6-6 and TRBJ2-5, with D unresolved. Trimming removed 2 bases at V and 4 bases at J, with 5 bases between. Germline CDR1 is MNHNY and CDR2 is SVGAGI (reference sequence). The CDR3 sequence is 12 residues long. The CDR3 loop is CASSYAPETQYF. The CDR3 DNA reads TGTGCCAGCAGTTACGCACCAGAGACCCAGTACTTC.

The rearrangement uses TRBV10-3 and TRBJ1-2; 8 nucleotides match TRBD1. V dropped 10 bases and J dropped 4; count of bases not matched to a gene: 8. The CDR3 loop spans 13 amino acids. Germline V lookup: CDR1 ENHRY, CDR2 SYGVKD. Written as DNA, the CDR3 is TGTGCCACCGGTGGAGGACAGGGCTATGGCTACACCTTC. Its translation is CATGGGQGYGYTF.

V is TRBV9 and J is TRBJ1-6; D is unclear. Trimming removed 0 bases at V and 9 bases at J, with 7 bases between. Germline lookup yields CDR1 SGDLS and CDR2 YYNGEE. The CDR3 spans 13 residues. CDR3 in amino acids: CASSVGTGSPLHF. The CDR3 DNA is TGTGCCAGCAGCGTAGGCACTGGTTCACCCCTCCACTTT.

This clone was detected a few times. The J gene is TRBJ2-3, the V gene TRBV29-1; 8 positions match TRBD2. CDR3 size: 15 residues. CDR1 and CDR2 from the germline V gene are SQVTM and ANQGSEA. The V and J ends lost 7 bases and 0 bases, in that order; junction bases with no gene match: 9. CDR3 nucleotide sequence: TGCAGCGCCAGCGGGGCGGGGGGAAGCACAGATACGCAGTATTTT. Translated, it gives CSASGAGGSTDTQYF.

This clone has a handful of counts. The chain uses TRBV27 and TRBJ2-7; D is perhaps TRBD1 (6 bases). Per the germline V gene, CDR1 is MNHEY and CDR2 is SMNVEV (reference sequence). V was trimmed by 6 bases and J by 5 bases, leaving 17 bases between them. The CDR3 covers 14 residues. CDR3 in DNA: TGTGCCAGCAGCCGCCGACAGGTCCCCCACGAGCAGTACTTC. Its translation: CASSRRQVPHEQYF.

The V and J genes are TRBV7-9 and TRBJ1-1, with D uncertain. V lost 7 bases and J 0 bases, leaving 12 bases between the germline ends. Germline lookup yields CDR1 SEHNR and CDR2 FQNEAQ (reference sequence). The CDR3 has 14 residues. This CDR3 reads CASKYSGMNTEAFF. The CDR3 DNA is TGTGCCAGCAAGTATTCTGGGATGAACACTGAAGCTTTCTTT.

This clone turned up a few times. This chain connects TRBV7-2 to TRBJ2-7, with a tentative D call TRBD1 (6 bases). The V and J ends lost 7 bases and 9 bases respectively, with 13 bases between them. Looked up from germline, CDR1 is SGHTA and CDR2 is FQGNSA. This CDR3 spans 11 amino acids. The CDR3 sequence is CASTLGAVQYF. CDR3 sequence (DNA): TGTGCCAGCACCTTGGGGGCCGTGCAGTACTTC.

The chain is built from TRBV27 and TRBJ2-7; D possibly corresponds to TRBD1 (5 bases). This CDR3 has 14 amino acids. Trimming took 0 bases from V and 7 from J, leaving 13 bases between them. Germline V lookup: CDR1 MNHEY, CDR2 SMNVEV (reference sequence). For the CDR3, the DNA is TGTGCCAGCAGTTTATCCGTCAGGGCTCGGGAGCAGTACTTC. Amino acid sequence: CASSLSVRAREQYF.

This clone was counted between two and nine times. The V gene is TRBV5-1, the J gene TRBJ2-7, with 7 bases fitting TRBD2. The V gene end was trimmed by 4 bases and the J gene end by 6 bases; junction bases not matched to a gene: 16. From germline, CDR1 is SGHRS and CDR2 YFSETQ. CDR3 length: 16 residues. CDR3 in DNA: TGCGCCAGCAGCGCCCGGGACTACTTTCTTCCGGGCGAGCAGTACTTC. This gives the protein CASSARDYFLPGEQYF.